These 18 T cell receptor beta chains share one sample of origin, sequenced in a study of blood T cells in healthy people across ages. For the second PCR, which ran for roughly 7 to 11 cycles, a sample-barcoded 5' primer and a J-beta primer mix were used. Using its own MiXCR run on the 5' RACE reads, TCRdb lists one record per CDR3 protein. This table has 1.2 million to 1.5 million distinct CDR3 sequences, 42% appearing once. Material: blood. The receptors originated from a woman aged 18-29 years in good health.

This clonotype was detected only a few times. This chain uses TRBV4-1 with TRBJ2-4, with D perhaps matching TRBD1 (5 bases). The germline CDR1 and CDR2 sequences are MGHRA and YSYEKL. V was cut by 4 bases and J by 3 bases, with 16 bases left in between. The CDR3 covers 16 residues. The CDR3 is CASSPSLFTGKNIQYF. The CDR3 DNA is TGCGCCAGCAGCCCATCATTATTTACAGGCAAAAACATTCAGTACTTC.

This clonotype has just a few counts. The chain is built from TRBV28 and TRBJ2-5; 10 bases align to TRBD2. Trimming removed 5 bases from V and 11 bases from J; junction bases left unmatched: 14. CDR1 MDHEN and CDR2 SYDVKM come from the germline V gene. The CDR3 sequence is 15 residues long. The CDR3 region has the DNA TGTGCCAGCAGTGCAGCGGGGGGGCGTTACAATGAGCAGTACTTC. This translates into CASSAAGGRYNEQYF.

This clonotype was detected only a few times. The rearrangement joins TRBV7-9 to TRBJ2-7; D is undetermined. CDR1 SEHNR and CDR2 FQNEAQ come from the germline V gene (reference sequence). This CDR3 contains 14 residues. V was trimmed by 5 bases and J by 4 bases, leaving 15 bases between them. In nucleotides, the CDR3 is TGTGCCAGCAGCGCCCGCGAGCGACCTTACGAGCAGTACTTC. Its protein is CASSARERPYEQYF.

This clonotype occurred many times. The chain has TRBV11-2 and TRBJ2-1; 9 bases map to TRBD2. CDR1 and CDR2 (germline): SGHAT, FQNNGV. There are 13 residues in the CDR3. V lost 1 base to trimming and J lost 9 bases; unmatched junction nucleotides: 1. CDR3 region: CASSLVGLAEQFF. The CDR3 DNA reads TGTGCCAGCAGCTTAGTGGGACTAGCTGAGCAGTTCTTC.

On this clonotype itself: A clone one base away is much larger, so this may be a read error. The chain uses TRBV4-1 and TRBJ2-5; a possible D gene is TRBD2 (6 bases). Trimming took off 5 bases at V and 11 bases at J, with 24 bases between the two ends. The CDR3 spans 15 residues. CDR1 and CDR2 from the germline V gene are MGHRA and YSYEKL. The DNA of the CDR3 is TGCGCCAGCAGCTATATGGGAGGTTCAGAACGGGAGCAGTACTTC. It yields the protein CASSYMGGSEREQYF.

The CDR3 DNA follows: TGCGCCAGCAGCCCCGGGGGTGGAGCTCCCAATGAGCAGTTCTTC. It codes for CASSPGGGAPNEQFF. V gene TRBV5-1 combines with J gene TRBJ2-1; TRBD2 might be the D (6 bases). CDR3 length equals 15 residues. From germline, CDR1 is SGHRS and CDR2 YFSETQ. Trimming took off 4 bases at V and 6 bases at J, with 17 bases between the two ends. Based on the CDR3 plus reference TRBV5-1 and TRBJ2-1, the full variable domain is KAGVTQTPRYLIKTRGQQVTLSCSPISGHRSVSWYQQTPGQGLQFLFEYFSETQRNKGNFPGRFSGRQFSNSRSEMNVSTLELGDSALYLCASSPGGGAPNEQFFGPGTRLTVL.

This clonotype was seen more than once but under ten times. This chain joins TRBV6-1 and TRBJ2-5; D may be TRBD1 (5 bases). Germline V gene lookup returns CDR1 MNHNS and CDR2 SASEGT. V gave up 1 base and J gave up 7 bases, with 10 bases separating them. The CDR3 sequence is 13 residues long. The DNA for the CDR3 is TGTGCCAGCAGTGAAGGAGCCACAGGGACCCAGTACTTC. This sequence encodes CASSEGATGTQYF.

This clonotype was seen a handful of times. J is TRBJ2-1 and V is TRBV15; the D call may be TRBD1 or TRBD2 (7 bases each). The CDR3 has 16 amino acids. Looked up from germline, CDR1 is LNHNV and CDR2 is YYDKDF (reference sequence). Trimming removed 0 bases from V and 8 bases from J, with 17 bases in between. The CDR3 bases are TGTGCCACCAGCAGAGATCAGGGGGGGGGCCCCGATGAGCAGTTCTTC. Residues: CATSRDQGGGPDEQFF. Full variable domain (missing parts from reference TRBV15 and TRBJ2-1): DAMVIQNPRYQVTQFGKPVTLSCSQTLNHNVMYWYQQKSSQAPKLLFHYYDKDFNNEADTPDNFQSRRPNTSFCFLDIRSPGLGDTAMYLCATSRDQGGGPDEQFFGPGTRLTVL.

This sequence joins TRBV6-1 and TRBJ2-7, with TRBD1 as a possible D gene (5 bases). V dropped 6 bases and J dropped 5 bases, with 14 bases sitting between them. There are 13 residues in the CDR3. Germline assignment: CDR1 MNHNS and CDR2 SASEGT. As DNA, the CDR3 is TGTGCCAGCAGCCTGAAGGGGCGGCACGAGCAGTACTTC. Its translation is CASSLKGRHEQYF.

This clonotype has a handful of counts. This chain connects TRBV4-1 to TRBJ1-2; weak D call: TRBD1 (6 bases). Looked up from germline, CDR1 is MGHRA and CDR2 is YSYEKL. The CDR3 loop spans 15 amino acids. Trimming left V 3 bases short and J 2 bases short, with 13 bases between. DNA of the CDR3: TGCGCCAGCAGCCAGGGGGGGGCTGCGAACTATGGCTACACCTTC. This sequence encodes CASSQGGAANYGYTF.

The rearrangement uses TRBV12-3 or TRBV12-4 and TRBJ2-3; D is possibly TRBD2 (5 bases). V was cut by 6 bases and J by 4 bases, with 14 bases left in between. This CDR3 has 14 residues. The CDR3 loop reads CASRHLLGADTQYF. CDR3 bases: TGTGCCAGCAGACACCTACTCGGGGCAGATACGCAGTATTTT.

Note on this clonotype: Relative to the germline gene, one junction end is altered; a read error may explain this. This chain links TRBV7-2 with TRBJ2-3; a weak D match, TRBD2 (6 bases). Germline loops: CDR1 SGHTA, CDR2 FQGNSA. The CDR3 is 13 amino acids. This chain's CDR3 is CASSRTTQDAQYF. CDR3 nucleotide sequence: TGTGCCAGCAGCCGGACTACCCAAGATGCGCAGTATTTT.

There are many counts of this clonotype. The rearrangement uses TRBV20-1 and TRBJ2-7; 7 nucleotides line up with TRBD2. V gave up 5 bases and J gave up 7 bases; unmatched junction bases: 11. The CDR3 extends over 13 amino acids. Germline V gives CDR1 DFQATT, CDR2 SNEGSKA (reference sequence). CDR3 in DNA: TGCAGTGCTCCCTTGGCGGGAGCGGGGGAGCAGTACTTC. It encodes CSAPLAGAGEQYF.

The chain combines TRBV20-1 with TRBJ1-1; D unresolved. Germline V CDR1 and CDR2: DFQATT, SNEGSKA (reference sequence). V shed 1 base and J shed 1 base, with 10 bases lying between them. The CDR3 extends over 14 amino acids. CDR3 protein: CSARGGASNTEAFF. As DNA, the CDR3 is TGCAGTGCTAGAGGGGGAGCTTCGAACACTGAAGCTTTCTTT.

V gene TRBV14 combines with J gene TRBJ2-4; D unclear. Deletions cut 1 base from V and 0 bases from J, with 4 bases between. The CDR3 length is 14 residues. The germline gives CDR1 SGHDN, CDR2 FVKESK. CDR3: CASSQVLAKNIQYF. In DNA form, the CDR3 reads TGTGCCAGCAGCCAAGTATTAGCCAAAAACATTCAGTACTTC.

V usage is TRBV6-5 and J usage is TRBJ1-6; D is unclear. Germline CDR1 and CDR2: MNHEY and SVGAGI. The CDR3 has 17 amino acids. The V end was cut by 0 bases, the J end by 10 bases, with 19 bases between. The CDR3 coding sequence is TGTGCCAGCAGTTACTCGGTGGTAGACCGGGAGCGATCACCCCTCCACTTT. It is translated as CASSYSVVDRERSPLHF.

The chain uses TRBV7-2 and TRBJ2-2, with TRBD2 matching 8 bases. The CDR3 spans 15 residues. J lost 5 bases, V lost 2 bases, and 4 bases had no gene match. Germline V CDR1 and CDR2: SGHTA, FQGNSA. CDR3: CASSLISGETGELFF. The CDR3 bases are TGTGCCAGCAGCTTAATTAGCGGGGAGACCGGGGAGCTGTTTTTT. The whole variable domain, remainder taken from reference TRBV7-2 and TRBJ2-2, is GAGVSQSPSNKVTEKGKDVELRCDPISGHTALYWYRQSLGQGLEFLIYFQGNSAPDKSGLPSDRFSAERTGGSVSTLTIQRTQQEDSAVYLCASSLISGETGELFFGEGSRLTVL.

This rearrangement joins TRBV20-1 to TRBJ2-3; D possibly corresponds to TRBD1 (5 bases). The CDR3 extends over 15 amino acids. Germline V gene sequence: CDR1 DFQATT, CDR2 SNEGSKA (reference sequence). The germline V and J ends were trimmed by 6 bases and 2 bases, with 18 bases remaining between them. Written as DNA, the CDR3 is TGCAGTGCGCCAACCCCCGACAGCGCCACAGATACGCAGTATTTT. Residues: CSAPTPDSATDTQYF.